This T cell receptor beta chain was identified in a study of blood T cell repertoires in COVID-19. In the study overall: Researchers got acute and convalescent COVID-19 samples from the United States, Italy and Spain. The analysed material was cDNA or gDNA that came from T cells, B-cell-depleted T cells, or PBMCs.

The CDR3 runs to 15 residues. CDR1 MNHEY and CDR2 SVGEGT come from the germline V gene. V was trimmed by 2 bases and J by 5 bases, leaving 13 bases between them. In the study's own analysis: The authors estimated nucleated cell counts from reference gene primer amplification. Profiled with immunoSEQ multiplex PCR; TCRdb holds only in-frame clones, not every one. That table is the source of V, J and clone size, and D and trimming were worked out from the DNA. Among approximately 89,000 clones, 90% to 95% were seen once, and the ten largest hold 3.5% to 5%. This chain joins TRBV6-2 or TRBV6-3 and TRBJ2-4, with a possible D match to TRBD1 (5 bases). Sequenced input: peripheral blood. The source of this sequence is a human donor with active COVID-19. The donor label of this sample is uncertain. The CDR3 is CASSYGRGLENIQYF. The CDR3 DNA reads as TGTGCCAGCAGTTACGGAAGGGGCCTTGAAAACATTCAGTACTTC.